These 8 T cell receptor beta chains share one sample of origin, sequenced in a study of CD8+ T cells in alopecia areata. RNA extraction was followed by reverse transcription into cDNA, which acted as the sequencing template. Sequenced by immunoSEQ multiplex PCR; TCRdb stores in-frame clones only, minus some. Here the sample spans roughly 150,000 clones, about three fifths being singletons. Source: CD4+ T cells sorted from blood, taken at week 0. The receptor source for this set is a human donor with alopecia areata.

This clone was recorded a few times. The chain has TRBV18 and TRBJ1-5, with a weak D call TRBD1 (5 bases). The CDR3 covers 14 residues. In germline, CDR1 is KGHSH, CDR2 LQKENI. V lost 3 bases, J lost 3 bases, and 9 bases lay in between. The CDR3 nucleotides are TGTGCCAGCTCACCCGGCAGGGTCAATCAGCCCCAGCATTTT. Its translation: CASSPGRVNQPQHF.

The chain combines TRBV30 with TRBJ2-2, with D possibly TRBD1 on 5 matching bases. With 5 bases removed from V and 1 base from J, the gap between germline ends came to 11 bases. The CDR3 loop spans 14 amino acids. CDR1 is GTSNPN and CDR2 is SVGIG in the germline V gene (reference sequence). CDR3 protein: CAWAEDRNTGELFF. DNA for the CDR3: TGTGCCTGGGCGGAAGACAGGAACACCGGGGAGCTGTTTTTT.

The chain links TRBV29-1 to TRBJ2-7; perhaps D is TRBD1 or TRBD2 (7 bases each). The V end was cut by 4 bases, the J end by 3 bases, with 19 bases between. The germline gives CDR1 SQVTM, CDR2 ANQGSEA. CDR3 length: 15 residues. The CDR3 sequence is CSVVVQGRGLYEQYF. Written as DNA, the CDR3 is TGCAGCGTTGTTGTACAGGGGAGGGGGCTCTACGAGCAGTACTTC.

The gene calls are TRBV7-9 and TRBJ1-6; 9 bases match TRBD1. Germline CDR1 reads SEHNR; CDR2 reads FQNEAQ (reference sequence). The length of the CDR3 is 18 residues. The V gene end was trimmed by 5 bases and the J gene end by 4 bases; junction bases not matched to a gene: 12. This CDR3 reads CASSAAGTGKEYNSPLHF. CDR3 DNA sequence: TGTGCCAGCAGCGCAGCCGGGACAGGGAAAGAGTATAATTCACCCCTCCACTTT.

This clone was counted a few times. The rearrangement uses TRBV30 and TRBJ1-1, with 9 positions matching TRBD1. V lost 2 bases, J lost 6 bases, and 7 bases stayed unmatched. Germline assignment: CDR1 GTSNPN and CDR2 SVGIG (reference sequence). There are 14 residues in the CDR3. The CDR3 DNA reads as TGTGCCTGGAGTACAACAGGGGGCATCCCTGAAGCTTTCTTT. Its protein is CAWSTTGGIPEAFF.

In DNA, the CDR3 is TGTGCCAGCAGCTTAGACAAGAACACCGGGGAGCTGTTTTTT. It yields the protein CASSLDKNTGELFF. This chain connects TRBV5-4 to TRBJ2-2; D is ambiguous. V lost 2 bases and J lost 1, with 6 bases in between. The V gene's germline CDR1 is SGHNT and CDR2 YYREEE (reference sequence). The CDR3 contains 14 residues.

The CDR3 DNA sequence: TGTGCCATCAACCGACAGGGAGGGCAAGAGACCCAGTACTTC. Translating gives CAINRQGGQETQYF. The J gene is TRBJ2-5, the V gene TRBV28; D is tentatively TRBD1 or TRBD2 (7 bases each). V shed 10 bases and J shed 2 bases, with 17 bases lying between them. CDR1 MDHEN and CDR2 SYDVKM come from the germline V gene. This CDR3 region has 14 residues.

The chain carries TRBV5-1 and TRBJ2-4; D gene uncertain. Per the germline V gene, CDR1 is SGHRS and CDR2 is YFSETQ. The CDR3 is 14 residues long. With 4 bases removed from V and 8 bases from J, the gap between germline ends came to 16 bases. The CDR3 loop reads CASSLAPLPDIQYF. The CDR3 coding sequence is TGCGCCAGCAGCCTGGCTCCCCTTCCGGACATTCAGTACTTC.